These 26 T cell receptor beta chains were sequenced from one sample in a study of beta chain features in type 1 diabetes. What was sequenced were expressed TCRB transcripts, since all of the isolated RNA had been reverse transcribed. The data were produced by immunoSEQ multiplex PCR, yet TCRdb's version contains in-frame clones alone and is incomplete. The data contain some 410,000 clones, about an eighth of them singletons. The material sequenced was naive CD4+ T cells from blood. The receptor source for this set is a woman aged 18 to 35 in good health.

The table lists this clone with a few counts. The rearrangement joins TRBV4-3 to TRBJ2-7, with a weak D call TRBD1 (6 bases). Trimming removed 0 bases at V and 7 bases at J, with 16 bases between. The CDR3 is 15 amino acids. Germline assignment: CDR1 LGHNA and CDR2 YSLEER. The DNA for the CDR3 is TGCGCCAGCAGCCAAGAACAGGGTATCATGGGGGAGCAGTACTTC. It codes for CASSQEQGIMGEQYF.

To note about this clone: Other DNA sequences in this sample translate to the same CDR3. The V call is TRBV29-1, the J call TRBJ2-4; TRBD2 agrees at 7 bases. CDR3 length equals 17 residues. Trimming removed 0 bases from V and 6 bases from J; junction bases left unmatched: 14. Germline-derived CDR1 and CDR2 are SQVTM and ANQGSEA. The CDR3 here is CSVEDKQSGGAGNIQYF. As DNA, the CDR3 is TGCAGCGTTGAAGACAAACAATCGGGGGGAGCGGGAAACATTCAGTACTTC.

This clone was seen a handful of times. The rearrangement links TRBV5-4 to TRBJ2-3; maybe TRBD1 (6 bases). Germline lookup yields CDR1 SGHNT and CDR2 YYREEE (reference sequence). The ends were cut back, 4 bases at V and 1 base at J, with 16 bases in the middle. The CDR3 runs 16 residues. CDR3 loop: CASSPQGWVGTDTQYF. The CDR3 DNA follows: TGTGCCAGCAGCCCCCAGGGGTGGGTCGGCACAGATACGCAGTATTTT.

The table lists this clone with a few counts. The chain has TRBV5-6 and TRBJ2-5; 9 bases fit TRBD1. Germline V gene lookup returns CDR1 SGHDT and CDR2 YYEEEE. The ends lost 3 bases at V and 5 bases at J; junction bases unmatched: 2. The CDR3 totals 13 residues. The CDR3 sequence: CASSYRGLETQYF. The CDR3 nucleotides are TGTGCCAGCAGCTACAGGGGGCTGGAGACCCAGTACTTC.

The CDR3 DNA is TGTGCCAGCAGCTTGCGTCCACGGACTTACGAGCAGTACGTC. Its translation is CASSLRPRTYEQYV. This rearrangement joins TRBV5-4 to TRBJ2-7; a weak D match, TRBD2 (5 bases). CDR3 length: 14 amino acids. The V and J ends lost 1 base and 4 bases respectively, with 12 bases between them. CDR1 and CDR2 from the germline V gene are SGHNT and YYREEE (reference sequence).

The table lists this clone with a few counts. CDR3: CASSQDMLAGAASTDTQYF. The CDR3 region has the DNA TGTGCCAGCAGCCAAGATATGCTAGCGGGGGCCGCTAGCACAGATACGCAGTATTTT. The J gene is TRBJ2-3, the V gene TRBV14; 10 nucleotides match TRBD2. The CDR3 totals 19 residues. Germline CDR1 and CDR2: SGHDN and FVKESK. V shed 0 bases and J 0 bases; nucleotides not matched to a gene: 9.

The V gene is TRBV9, the J gene TRBJ1-3; TRBD1 is a possible D gene (5 bases). CDR3 length equals 16 residues. The ends were cut back, 1 base at V and 1 base at J, with 12 bases in the middle. Germline CDR1 SGDLS, CDR2 YYNGEE. CDR3 region: CASSVQGARSGNTIYF. In nucleotides, the CDR3 is TGTGCCAGCAGCGTACAGGGAGCCAGATCTGGAAACACCATATATTTT.

The genes are TRBV9 and TRBJ1-1, with D maybe TRBD1 (6 bases). The germline V gene has CDR1 SGDLS and CDR2 YYNGEE. Trimming took 2 bases from V and 6 from J, leaving 11 bases between them. The CDR3 runs 13 residues. CDR3: CASSVTGKAEAFF. CDR3 sequence (DNA): TGTGCCAGCAGCGTTACAGGGAAGGCTGAAGCTTTCTTT.

About this clone itself: Additional DNA sequences in this sample encode the identical CDR3. V is TRBV7-2 and J is TRBJ2-3, with TRBD2 matching 12 bases. Per the germline V gene, CDR1 is SGHTA and CDR2 is FQGNSA. The CDR3 is 16 residues long. Unmatched junction bases numbered 4, after V lost 5 bases and J lost 1 base. For the CDR3, the DNA is TGTGCCAGCAGCCCTAGCGGGGGGGCCGGCACAGATACGCAGTATTTT. This encodes CASSPSGGAGTDTQYF.

The chain links TRBV6-1 to TRBJ2-2; 8 bases align to TRBD1. CDR3 length: 17 amino acids. Per the germline V gene, CDR1 is MNHNS and CDR2 is SASEGT. The ends lost 2 bases at V and 0 bases at J; junction bases unmatched: 5. CDR3 protein: CASSEFGQGANTGELFF. For the CDR3, the DNA is TGTGCCAGCAGTGAATTTGGACAGGGCGCGAACACCGGGGAGCTGTTTTTT.

The V call is TRBV19, the J call TRBJ2-7; perhaps TRBD1 as D (5 bases). The CDR3 has 13 residues. Deletions cut 6 bases from V and 4 bases from J, with 13 bases between. CDR1 LNHDA and CDR2 SQIVND come from the germline V gene (reference sequence). The CDR3 DNA follows: TGTGCCAGTAGCAGGGATCGGCATTACGAGCAGTACTTC. This gives the protein CASSRDRHYEQYF.

The CDR3 nucleotides are TGTGCAAGTCGCTTAGTGGACGACTACGAGCAGTACGTC. It is translated as CASRLVDDYEQYV. This chain connects TRBV12-2 to TRBJ2-7; the tabulated D call, TRBD2, remains unverified against the DNA. TRBV12-2 has pseudogene status. CDR3 length: 13 residues.

The V gene is TRBV25-1, the J gene TRBJ2-4; 10 bases line up with TRBD1. CDR1 is MGHDK and CDR2 is SYGVNS in the germline V gene. The CDR3 is 16 residues long. With V trimmed by 6 bases and J by 6 bases, 11 bases remained unmatched. CDR3 residues: CASSAEGGDRGNIQYF. CDR3 sequence (DNA): TGTGCCAGCAGCGCAGAGGGAGGGGACAGGGGAAACATTCAGTACTTC.

V and J are TRBV18 and TRBJ1-4, with D possibly matching TRBD1 (6 bases). Trimming left V 0 bases short and J 3 bases short, with 8 bases between. This CDR3 comprises 15 residues. Germline V gene sequence: CDR1 KGHSH, CDR2 LQKENI. The CDR3 protein is CASSPPGQSNEKLFF. The CDR3 region has the DNA TGTGCCAGCTCACCACCTGGACAGTCTAATGAAAAACTGTTTTTT.

This clone was detected a few times. Other DNA sequences in the sample encode the same CDR3. V usage is TRBV15 and J usage is TRBJ2-3; 9 bases map to TRBD2. The J segment lost 3 bases and the V segment lost 1 base, leaving 2 bases of the junction unmatched. CDR1 LNHNV and CDR2 YYDKDF come from the germline V gene (reference sequence). This CDR3 contains 15 residues. Here the CDR3 reads CATSRGSGSTDTQYF. The CDR3 nucleotides are TGTGCCACCAGCAGAGGTAGCGGGAGTACAGATACGCAGTATTTT.

This chain joins TRBV7-6 and TRBJ1-5; D uncertain. This CDR3 contains 17 residues. Germline loops: CDR1 SGHVS, CDR2 FNYEAQ. V lost 1 base to trimming and J lost 0 bases, with 13 bases between them. CDR3 sequence reads: CASSLGGRIYSNQPQHF. In DNA form, the CDR3 reads TGTGCCAGCAGCTTAGGAGGACGGATCTATAGCAATCAGCCCCAGCATTTT.

This clone has more than one count but fewer than ten. The chain is built from TRBV9 and TRBJ2-5; 7 bases map to TRBD1. After removal of 4 bases from V and 1 base from J, the junction contained 1 base not matched to a gene. CDR3 length: 13 residues. Germline V gene sequence: CDR1 SGDLS, CDR2 YYNGEE. As DNA, the CDR3 is TGTGCCAGCAGCCGGACAGGCCAAGAGACCCAGTACTTC. Protein: CASSRTGQETQYF.

The rearrangement uses TRBV12-5 and TRBJ2-3; 10 nucleotides match TRBD2. There are 19 residues in the CDR3. The trim removed 4 bases at V and 5 bases at J, leaving 18 bases unmatched. The germline gives CDR1 LGHNT, CDR2 FRNRAP. The CDR3 protein is CASGSYLGRRRLAGDTQYF. DNA for the CDR3: TGTGCTAGTGGTTCCTACTTAGGGCGGCGGCGACTAGCGGGAGATACGCAGTATTTT.

This clone was counted only a few times. This chain links TRBV5-4 with TRBJ1-2; the match to TRBD1 covers 7 bases. CDR3 size: 16 residues. Germline assignment: CDR1 SGHNT and CDR2 YYREEE (reference sequence). V gave up 3 bases and J gave up 8 bases; unmatched junction bases: 16. This chain's CDR3 is CASSSPTGAGEGGYTF. The CDR3 DNA reads as TGTGCCAGCAGCTCTCCAACAGGGGCCGGGGAGGGAGGCTACACCTTC.

This clone was seen more than once but under ten times. The CDR3 DNA reads as TGTGCCAGCGGAAAGACAGGGTCTAACACCGGGGAGCTGTTTTTT. Its protein is CASGKTGSNTGELFF. The chain employs TRBV9 and TRBJ2-2, with 7 nucleotides matching TRBD1. Trimming took 7 bases from V and 2 from J; bases not matched to a gene: 8. Germline CDR1 is SGDLS and CDR2 is YYNGEE. CDR3 length equals 15 residues.

The chain recombines TRBV12-5 with TRBJ2-1; 8 nucleotides agree with TRBD1. Germline CDR1 reads LGHNT; CDR2 reads FRNRAP. The V segment lost 3 bases and the J segment 5 bases; nucleotides outside the gene matches: 6. The CDR3 is made up of 15 amino acids. The chain's CDR3 is CASGLWTGPHNEQFF. CDR3 nucleotide sequence: TGTGCTAGTGGTTTATGGACAGGGCCCCACAATGAGCAGTTCTTC.

This rearrangement joins TRBV29-1 to TRBJ1-4; D may be TRBD1 (6 bases). The CDR3 contains 13 residues. V was shortened by 7 bases and J by 6 bases, with 15 bases between the two germline ends. Germline V gives CDR1 SQVTM, CDR2 ANQGSEA. The CDR3 sequence is CSAGGGRDEKLFF. DNA for the CDR3: TGCAGCGCCGGAGGGGGGAGGGATGAAAAACTGTTTTTT.

The chain links TRBV7-3 to TRBJ2-1; TRBD2 matches at 7 bases. Germline V gives CDR1 SGHTA, CDR2 FQGTGA. The CDR3 spans 13 residues. J was trimmed by 7 bases and V by 2 bases; bases with no gene match: 2. The chain's CDR3 is CASSLGTNNEQFF. In nucleotides, the CDR3 is TGTGCCAGCAGCTTAGGGACTAATAATGAGCAGTTCTTC.

This rearrangement joins TRBV25-1 to TRBJ2-1; TRBD2 matches 14 bases. V was pared by 8 bases and J by 0 bases, with 9 bases of the junction left unmatched. The CDR3 sequence is 18 residues long. Germline-derived CDR1 and CDR2 are MGHDK and SYGVNS. The DNA for the CDR3 is TGTGCCAGCGTATCCGGGACTAGCGGGAGAACCTCCTACAATGAGCAGTTCTTC. It encodes CASVSGTSGRTSYNEQFF.

As for this clone: Other DNA sequences in the same sample also yield this CDR3. The chain has TRBV18 and TRBJ2-5; D gene unclear. Between the trimmed V and J ends, which lost 2 bases and 2 bases, there was a span of 6 bases. Germline V lookup: CDR1 KGHSH, CDR2 LQKENI. The CDR3 length is 13 residues. Here the CDR3 reads CASSPGRQETQYF. In DNA, the CDR3 is TGTGCCAGCTCACCAGGCAGGCAAGAGACCCAGTACTTC.

This clone has only a few counts. J is TRBJ2-1 and V is TRBV12-5; D uncertain. This CDR3 region has 17 residues. The ends were cut back, 5 bases at V and 0 bases at J, with 17 bases in the middle. Germline CDR1 reads LGHNT; CDR2 reads FRNRAP. CDR3 region: CASGPLLGASSYNEQFF. The CDR3 bases are TGTGCTAGTGGTCCCCTCTTAGGAGCGAGCTCCTACAATGAGCAGTTCTTC.